Sequencing of this T cell receptor (beta chain) was carried out in a study of cytomegalovirus exposure and HLA in healthy donors. PCR primers comprised 60 Vbeta and 13 Jbeta primers. Profiled with immunoSEQ multiplex PCR; TCRdb holds only in-frame clones, not every one. The sample contains approximately 280,000 clones, 86% of which appear only once. The CDR3 loop spans 14 amino acids. Trimming left V 4 bases short and J 2 bases short, with 12 bases between. Germline V gene sequence: CDR1 SGHNT, CDR2 YYREEE (reference sequence). The sequencing input was PBMCs. This receptor was identified in a man in his forties in good health and CMV-seropositive. The rearrangement links TRBV5-4 to TRBJ2-5; no reliable D call. The CDR3 coding sequence is TGTGCCAGCAGCCTGATAGCCCAACAAGAGACCCAGTACTTC. Translating it yields CASSLIAQQETQYF.